These 9 T cell receptor beta chains originate from one sample sequenced in a study of T cell changes during pregnancy in multiple sclerosis. Sequencing was performed with immunoSEQ multiplex PCR; in TCRdb, only in-frame clones are kept and a portion is missing. Here the sample spans 45,000 to 55,000 clones, roughly 88% being singletons. The material was CD4+ T cells from peripheral blood mononuclear cells, obtained in the second trimester of pregnancy. The receptors here all came from a female donor with multiple sclerosis, enrolled in a pregnancy study.

In regard to this clone: It is likely a read error, because the conserved phenylalanine at the end of the CDR3 is missing. No DNA is shown, since the ends of the CDR3 on it are uncertain; the CDR3 is the one TCRdb lists. The genes are TRBV2 and TRBJ1-2; TRBD1, as called in the table, went unchecked against the DNA. Germline loops: CDR1 SNHLY, CDR2 FYNNEI. The CDR3 has 11 amino acids, counting both end residues. The CDR3 reads CASSVGTGKRC.

This clone was seen only once. The chain carries TRBV7-3 and TRBJ2-3; 8 bases fit TRBD2. J gave up 6 bases and V 6 bases, and 11 bases lay outside the gene matches. The CDR3 contains 15 residues. CDR1 SGHTA and CDR2 FQGTGA come from the germline V gene. The CDR3 is CASRTGTRSSDTQYF. The CDR3 DNA reads TGTGCCAGCAGAACCGGGACTAGAAGTTCGGATACGCAGTATTTT.

This clone was observed once. J is TRBJ2-1 and V is TRBV6-4; TRBD2 aligns across 12 bases. The germline V gene encodes CDR1 MRHNA and CDR2 SNTAGT. CDR3 length equals 17 residues. With V trimmed by 0 bases and J by 10 bases, 10 bases remained unmatched. CDR3 sequence reads: CASSDSSQLAGGIEQFF. The DNA for the CDR3 is TGTGCCAGCAGTGACTCGAGTCAACTAGCGGGAGGTATAGAGCAGTTCTTC.

The chain uses TRBV5-6 and TRBJ1-1; maybe TRBD1 (6 bases). This CDR3 is 15 amino acids long. Trimming left V 5 bases short and J 0 bases short, with 14 bases between. Germline CDR1 and CDR2: SGHDT and YYEEEE. Here the CDR3 reads CASRRRQVMNTEAFF. CDR3 nucleotide sequence: TGTGCCAGCAGGAGACGACAGGTCATGAACACTGAAGCTTTCTTT. The full variable domain, in which reference TRBV5-6 and TRBJ1-1 provide the parts outside the CDR3, is DAGVTQSPTHLIKTRGQQVTLRCSPKSGHDTVSWYQQALGQGPQFIFQYYEEEERQRGNFPDRFSGHQFPNYSSELNVNALLLGDSALYLCASRRRQVMNTEAFFGQGTRLTVV.

In this sample, this clone turned up a few times. The V gene is TRBV11-2, the J gene TRBJ2-1, with D perhaps matching TRBD2 (5 bases). The CDR3 is 13 amino acids. Germline assignment: CDR1 SGHAT and CDR2 FQNNGV. V was clipped by 1 base and J by 7 bases, with 8 bases between them. Written as DNA, the CDR3 is TGTGCCAGCAGCTTAGTCGAGGGTAATGAGCAGTTCTTC. Translated, it gives CASSLVEGNEQFF. Complete variable domain (other parts from reference TRBV11-2 and TRBJ2-1): EAGVAQSPRYKIIEKRQSVAFWCNPISGHATLYWYQQILGQGPKLLIQFQNNGVVDDSQLPKDRFSAERLKGVDSTLKIQPAKLEDSAVYLCASSLVEGNEQFFGPGTRLTVL.

This rearrangement joins TRBV30 to TRBJ2-5; perhaps TRBD2 as D (6 bases). Between the trimmed V and J ends, which lost 0 bases and 4 bases, there was a span of 12 bases. The CDR3 consists of 14 residues. Germline lookup yields CDR1 GTSNPN and CDR2 SVGIG (reference sequence). As DNA, the CDR3 is TGTGCCTGGAGTGTCCCGGGGGTGGGAGAGACCCAGTACTTC. It is translated as CAWSVPGVGETQYF.

The V call is TRBV6-5, the J call TRBJ1-2; no definite D call. The CDR3 is 15 amino acids. CDR1 is MNHEY, CDR2 SVGAGI, per germline. Between the trimmed V and J ends, which lost 0 bases and 8 bases, there was a span of 16 bases. The CDR3 here is CASSYSILGDGGYTF. CDR3 bases: TGTGCCAGCAGTTACTCTATTTTGGGAGATGGAGGCTACACCTTC.

The V gene is TRBV5-4, the J gene TRBJ2-2; no firm D call. Germline V CDR1 and CDR2: SGHNT, YYREEE (reference sequence). V was shortened by 4 bases and J by 0 bases, with 4 bases between the two germline ends. The CDR3 is made up of 13 amino acids. In DNA form, the CDR3 reads TGTGCCAGCAGCGCGACGAACACCGGGGAGCTGTTTTTT. This translates into CASSATNTGELFF.

This sequence joins TRBV27 and TRBJ2-7, with 15 bases fitting TRBD2. The CDR3 runs to 17 residues. Germline loops: CDR1 MNHEY, CDR2 SMNVEV (reference sequence). J lost 7 bases, V lost 3 bases, and 10 bases had no gene match. CDR3 protein: CASSFRPWTSGRGEQYF. The CDR3 coding sequence is TGTGCCAGCAGTTTTAGACCGTGGACTAGCGGGAGGGGGGAGCAGTACTTC.